The 18 T cell receptor beta chains below all came from one sample that was sequenced in a study of fetal regulatory T cell absence and autoimmunity (dated by TCRdb to 2015 to 2018). The library was built by means of the immunoSEQ multiplex PCR assay. The source is immuneACCESS, and TCRdb retained only in-frame sequences with V and J called. Part of the clones is not carried over; for the studies checked, unresolved V genes explain less than half of this, and the remainder is unexplained. Present in this sample are 95,000 to 100,000 clones, about two thirds of which were seen just once. The ten largest clonotypes hold 1.5% to 2.5% of the sample. Sequencing was done on a sample of pancreas tissue. The source of these receptors is a male donor with IPEX syndrome.

The V call is TRBV7-2, the J call TRBJ2-7; the D is unclear. The CDR3 extends over 11 amino acids. Germline CDR1 and CDR2: SGHTA and FQGNSA. V was cut by 5 bases and J by 1 base, with 3 bases left in between. The CDR3 reads CASSVSYEQYF. The CDR3 nucleotides read TGTGCCAGCAGCGTTTCCTACGAGCAGTACTTC.

This chain joins TRBV5-1 and TRBJ2-3; 9 positions match TRBD2. The J segment lost 6 bases and the V segment lost 0 bases, leaving 8 bases of the junction unmatched. The CDR3 has 16 residues. The germline CDR1 and CDR2 sequences are SGHRS and YFSETQ. CDR3 residues: CASSLGGGGALDTQYF. The DNA for the CDR3 is TGCGCCAGCAGCTTGGGCGGCGGGGGGGCCTTGGATACGCAGTATTTT.

The chain employs TRBV2 and TRBJ1-2; TRBD1 agrees at 7 bases. Looked up from germline, CDR1 is SNHLY and CDR2 is FYNNEI. Germline trimming cut 3 bases from V and 4 bases from J; bases unmatched to any gene: 2. The CDR3 runs 13 residues. DNA for the CDR3: TGTGCCAGCAGTGAGTCAGGGGGCTATGGCTACACCTTC. This translates into CASSESGGYGYTF. The entire variable domain, with the rest obtained from reference TRBV2 and TRBJ1-2, is as follows: EPEVTQTPSHQVTQMGQEVILRCVPISNHLYFYWYRQILGQKVEFLVSFYNNEISEKSEIFDDQFSVERPDGSNFTLKIRSTKLEDSAMYFCASSESGGYGYTFGSGTRLTVV.

This clone was seen a few times. The gene calls are TRBV27 and TRBJ1-2; TRBD1 agrees at 12 bases. Germline CDR1 MNHEY, CDR2 SMNVEV (reference sequence). Trimming took 5 bases from V and 8 from J; bases not matched to a gene: 9. The CDR3 has 15 residues. The CDR3 is CASSHGTGGIRGYTF. The CDR3, as DNA: TGTGCCAGCAGTCACGGGACAGGGGGCATTAGGGGCTACACCTTC.

The V and J genes are TRBV6-5 and TRBJ2-2; D not certain. Germline values: CDR1 MNHEY, CDR2 SVGAGI. Trimming removed 0 bases at V and 5 bases at J, with 7 bases between. This CDR3 is 14 amino acids long. CDR3 nucleotides: TGTGCCAGCAGTTACTCGGTAGTAACCGGGGAGCTGTTTTTT. Its protein is CASSYSVVTGELFF.

The chain recombines TRBV5-3 with TRBJ1-3, with 7 bases aligning to TRBD1. TRBV5-3 is an ORF, and what it does is uncertain. The V and J ends lost 0 bases and 7 bases, in that order; junction bases with no gene match: 4. The CDR3 consists of 14 residues. CDR3: CARSLGQGENTIYF. The CDR3 nucleotides read TGTGCCAGAAGCTTGGGACAGGGAGAGAACACCATATATTTT.

J is TRBJ2-1 and V is TRBV7-2; 11 bases map to TRBD1. Germline assignment: CDR1 SGHTA and CDR2 FQGNSA. Unmatched junction bases numbered 3, after V lost 7 bases and J lost 4 bases. The CDR3 contains 14 residues. CDR3 bases: TGTGCCAGCACCTGGGACAGGGGGTACAATGAGCAGTTCTTC. The encoded protein is CASTWDRGYNEQFF.

This clone was detected only a few times. J is TRBJ2-5 and V is TRBV27, with D possibly matching TRBD1 (6 bases). The CDR3 covers 15 residues. Germline V gene data show CDR1 as MNHEY and CDR2 as SMNVEV (reference sequence). Trimming pared 5 bases from V and 1 base from J, leaving 14 bases between. The CDR3 DNA is TGTGCCAGCAGTCTAGCCTACAGGGCCCAAGAGACCCAGTACTTC. Protein: CASSLAYRAQETQYF.

V usage is TRBV7-2 and J usage is TRBJ1-3; 8 nucleotides agree with TRBD1. This CDR3 is built from 15 residues. The V gene end was trimmed by 5 bases and the J gene end by 2 bases; junction bases not matched to a gene: 5. Germline CDR1 and CDR2: SGHTA and FQGNSA. The CDR3 nucleotides read TGTGCCAGCAGCACCCGACAGGGGCCTGGAAACACCATATATTTT. Translating gives CASSTRQGPGNTIYF.

On this clone itself: This sample also contains other DNA sequences that code for the same CDR3. This chain connects TRBV9 to TRBJ2-2; 7 nucleotides line up with TRBD1. The CDR3 loop spans 14 amino acids. J gave up 4 bases and V 0 bases, and 0 bases lay outside the gene matches. Germline V gene data show CDR1 as SGDLS and CDR2 as YYNGEE. In DNA, the CDR3 is TGTGCCAGCAGCGTAGCAGGGGGCACCGGGGAGCTGTTTTTT. Translation: CASSVAGGTGELFF. The variable domain in full, completed from reference TRBV9 and TRBJ2-2, reads DSGVTQTPKHLITATGQRVTLRCSPRSGDLSVYWYQQSLDQGLQFLIQYYNGEERAKGNILERFSAQQFPDLHSELNLSSLELGDSALYFCASSVAGGTGELFFGEGSRLTVL.

The chain has TRBV4-1 and TRBJ2-1; 8 bases are shared with TRBD2. This CDR3 has 15 residues. Germline loops: CDR1 MGHRA, CDR2 YSYEKL. Trimming removed 2 bases from V and 8 bases from J; junction bases left unmatched: 8. DNA of the CDR3: TGCGCCAGCAGCCAATACCAGCGGGAGAGGGATGAGCAGTTCTTC. It translates to CASSQYQRERDEQFF.

This clone showed up just a few times. The J gene is TRBJ2-7, the V gene TRBV4-1; D uncertain. Germline CDR1 reads MGHRA; CDR2 reads YSYEKL. V was shortened by 1 base and J by 3 bases, with 13 bases between the two germline ends. CDR3 length: 15 residues. DNA for the CDR3: TGCGCCAGCAGCCAAGGTTGGTTTGGCCACTACGAGCAGTACTTC. Translated, it gives CASSQGWFGHYEQYF.

The V call is TRBV7-6, the J call TRBJ1-4, with TRBD1 identical over 8 bases. Trimming took 5 bases from V and 0 from J; bases not matched to a gene: 5. The germline V gene has CDR1 SGHVS and CDR2 FNYEAQ. The CDR3 runs to 16 residues. This CDR3 reads CASSLTGEATNEKLFF. The CDR3, as DNA: TGTGCCAGCAGCCTGACAGGGGAGGCAACTAATGAAAAACTGTTTTTT.

This clone was found a few times. The chain carries TRBV5-1 and TRBJ1-1; no reliable D call. The CDR3 consists of 14 residues. The germline V gene has CDR1 SGHRS and CDR2 YFSETQ. V lost 3 bases, J lost 1 base, and 10 bases lay in between. The DNA of the CDR3 is TGCGCCAGCAGCTCTTGGCAGAAGAACACTGAAGCTTTCTTT. Amino acid sequence: CASSSWQKNTEAFF.

This rearrangement joins TRBV4-3 to TRBJ1-5; D is uncertain. The CDR3 is made up of 13 amino acids. V was clipped by 0 bases and J by 3 bases, with 3 bases between them. CDR1 and CDR2 from the germline V gene are LGHNA and YSLEER. The DNA for the CDR3 is TGCGCCAGCAGCCAAGATCACAATCAGCCCCAGCATTTT. Translating gives CASSQDHNQPQHF.

The V call is TRBV7-8, the J call TRBJ1-5, with TRBD1 identical over 9 bases. CDR1 is SGHVS, CDR2 FQNEAQ, per germline. The CDR3 totals 15 residues. The ends lost 4 bases at V and 9 bases at J; junction bases unmatched: 10. DNA of the CDR3: TGTGCCAGCAGCTCCGGGACAGGGTTAGCAGGGCCCCAGCATTTT. It is translated as CASSSGTGLAGPQHF.

This chain links TRBV7-2 with TRBJ2-1, with unresolved D. Looked up from germline, CDR1 is SGHTA and CDR2 is FQGNSA. V was trimmed by 1 base and J by 7 bases, leaving 17 bases between them. The CDR3 has 16 residues. The CDR3 region has the DNA TGTGCCAGCAGCTTAGGGAAGGGCAGACGGTGGAATGAGCAGTTCTTC. It codes for CASSLGKGRRWNEQFF.

CDR3 in DNA: TGTGCCAGCAGTTTGGGACAGGGGGCCGTCGAGCAGTACTTC. This codes for CASSLGQGAVEQYF. V usage is TRBV27 and J usage is TRBJ2-7; 12 bases map to TRBD1. The germline CDR1 and CDR2 sequences are MNHEY and SMNVEV (reference sequence). This CDR3 region has 14 residues. The V segment lost 3 bases and the J segment 6 bases; nucleotides outside the gene matches: 3.